This T cell receptor beta chain emerged from a study of blood T cell repertoires in COVID-19 (dated by TCRdb to about 2020). Background for the entire study: Samples from collaborators originated in the United States, Italy and Spain and spanned both the acute and convalescent phases of COVID-19. The repertoires were released in a freely available public database intended as a resource for research on the immune response to SARS-CoV-2. Samples were obtained from the ongoing ImmuneRACE study (first 160 participants) and from about 1,300 subjects provided by 6 global collaborators. The material from the prospective study consisted of cDNA or gDNA derived from T cells, B-cell-depleted T cells, or PBMCs. Nearly every sample came with metadata listing a de-identified subject ID, COVID-19 status, age in years and sex. Deeply sampled blood TCRbeta repertoires from subjects exposed to, actively infected with, or recovered from COVID-19 were included in the dataset. Where available, HLA class I and class II types were obtained from metadata supplied by the sample provider rather than from assay-based typing. The paper's findings and limits, for the study overall: Clinical and demographic metadata were provided uncurated, with the amount varying by source and participant.

CDR1 and CDR2 were assigned from the germline V gene as ENHRY and SYGVKD. There are 16 amino acids in the CDR3, from cysteine to phenylalanine inclusive. Left in the record is the CDR3 DNA by itself, 48 bases read in frame from the first base. V trim: 3 bases; J trim: 0 bases; unmatched bases: 5. TCRbeta CDR3 regions were amplified from genomic DNA using the immunoSEQ Assay, a bias-controlled multiplex PCR. The original pipeline was this. The number of nucleated cells in each sample was estimated by amplification of reference gene primers within the assay. To quantify the absolute abundance of each unique TCRbeta CDR3 rearrangement, sequence reads were collapsed and filtered. Productive Simpson clonality was computed per sample as the square root of Simpson's diversity index over productive rearrangements. What TCRdb holds here is the immuneACCESS table cut down to in-frame rearrangements. Part of the clones is not present; checked against another copy, under half of the missing clones reflect an unresolved V gene, and the others are unexplained. V, J and clone size derive from that table, while D and trimming were established from the DNA sequence. The sample table holds about 140,000 clones, of which 76% were seen once. 4.2% of the sample is in the top ten clones.

The collaborating institutions used their own protocols to collect whole blood in K2EDTA tubes. For TCRbeta analysis, collaborators shipped samples in one of three forms: frozen whole blood, isolated PBMCs, or DNA extracted from either of those sample types. Comment on this clone: It lacks a known antigen. Base quality data are lacking; no much larger clone is found one base away.

The rearranged chain carries TRBV10-3 and TRBJ2-1, and 7 bases in between align with TRBD2. Material for sequencing was peripheral blood. The sequence derives from a man aged 60-69 years with acute or convalescent COVID-19. The encoded CDR3 is CAISDQRTSSYNEQFF. The DNA reads TGTGCCATCAGTGATCAACGGACTAGCTCCTACAATGAGCAGTTCTTC.